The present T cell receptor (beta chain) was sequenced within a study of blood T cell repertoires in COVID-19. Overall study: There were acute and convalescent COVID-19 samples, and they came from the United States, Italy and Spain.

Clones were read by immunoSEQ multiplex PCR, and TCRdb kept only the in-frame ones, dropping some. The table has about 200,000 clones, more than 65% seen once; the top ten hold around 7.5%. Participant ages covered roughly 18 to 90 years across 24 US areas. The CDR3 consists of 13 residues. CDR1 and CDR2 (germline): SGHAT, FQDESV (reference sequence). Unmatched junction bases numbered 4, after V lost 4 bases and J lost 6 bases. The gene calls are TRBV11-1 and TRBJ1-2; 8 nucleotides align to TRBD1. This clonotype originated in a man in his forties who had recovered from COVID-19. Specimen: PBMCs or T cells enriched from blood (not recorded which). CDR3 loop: CASSSDRANGYTF. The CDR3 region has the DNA TGTGCCAGCAGCTCGGACAGGGCGAATGGCTACACCTTC.